Listed here are 6 T cell receptor beta chains from one sample, sequenced in a study of beta chain features in type 1 diabetes. As every portion of the isolated RNA was reverse transcribed, the sequencing read expressed TCRB transcripts. Assay used: immunoSEQ multiplex PCR; TCRdb lists only in-frame clones, some missing. Of 250,000 to 350,000 clones detected, about 10% appear once; the ten largest clones hold about 0.015%. The specimen sequenced was naive CD4+ T cells from blood. These receptors originate from a woman in her 30s in good health.

The chain is built from TRBV6-5 and TRBJ2-7; no firm D call. The CDR3 has 14 residues. Looked up from germline, CDR1 is MNHEY and CDR2 is SVGAGI. Trimming stripped 2 bases from V and 2 bases from J, with 10 bases between. Here the CDR3 DNA reads TGTGCCAGCAGTTACGAGCCCGGTCCCTACGAGCAGTACTTC. Translating it yields CASSYEPGPYEQYF.

This chain links TRBV5-1 with TRBJ1-2; 7 bases are shared with TRBD1. The CDR3 loop spans 15 amino acids. Germline values: CDR1 SGHRS, CDR2 YFSETQ. The ends lost 0 bases at V and 4 bases at J; junction bases unmatched: 6. The CDR3 DNA follows: TGCGCCAGCAGCTTGGAGGGGGCGCCCGGCTATGGCTACACCTTC. It encodes CASSLEGAPGYGYTF.

This sequence joins TRBV7-3 and TRBJ2-1, with 11 bases lining up with TRBD2. The CDR3 has 16 residues. Germline CDR1 SGHTA, CDR2 FQGTGA. V lost 5 bases and J lost 7; bases outside the gene matches: 10. CDR3 region: CASSPHGTSGTNEQFF. CDR3 DNA: TGTGCCAGCAGCCCCCACGGGACTAGCGGTACAAATGAGCAGTTCTTC.

The chain has TRBV5-1 and TRBJ2-7, with TRBD1 as a possible D gene (6 bases). The V gene lost 6 bases and the J gene lost 0 bases, with 13 bases spanning the gap. This CDR3 has 14 amino acids. Germline-derived CDR1 and CDR2 are SGHRS and YFSETQ. The CDR3 region is CASNPEGVSYEQYF. DNA for the CDR3: TGCGCCAGCAATCCCGAGGGGGTCTCCTACGAGCAGTACTTC.

The chain has TRBV10-3 and TRBJ2-3; 14 bases are a match to TRBD2. After removal of 4 bases from V and 5 bases from J, the junction contained 2 bases not matched to a gene. Germline V lookup: CDR1 ENHRY, CDR2 SYGVKD. The CDR3 runs 15 residues. CDR3 loop: CAISGLAGGQDTQYF. CDR3 DNA: TGTGCCATCAGTGGACTAGCGGGAGGGCAAGATACGCAGTATTTT.

The chain carries TRBV6-6 and TRBJ1-1, with D tentatively TRBD1 (6 bases). The germline gives CDR1 MNHNY, CDR2 SVGAGI (reference sequence). The V gene lost 7 bases and the J gene lost 4 bases, with 16 bases spanning the gap. CDR3 length equals 14 residues. CDR3 protein: CASTHTKGVTEAFF. The CDR3 bases are TGTGCCAGCACCCATACGAAGGGGGTCACTGAAGCTTTCTTT.